What follows describes a single TCR beta chain. The record originates from a study of human T cells and chemical hapten exposure. Per the study methods: The median was around 88,000 TCRs per sample, ranging about 20,000 to 690,600. Each CDR3 protein is one row after TCRdb ran MiXCR on the RACE reads. TCRdb, not the original authors, processed these V and J calls. There are under 300,000 distinct CDR3 sequences in the sample; about 9% occur only once, and 2.3% lies in the top ten. The V and J ends lost 0 bases and 5 bases respectively, with 21 bases between them. The CDR3 loop spans 17 amino acids. Looked up from germline, CDR1 is SGDLS and CDR2 is YYNGEE. Time point of the sample: pre-sensitization, week 0. Treatment: therapeutic diphenylcyclopropenone sensitization with weekly scalp DPC.

The V and J genes are TRBV9 and TRBJ2-7; tentative D call: TRBD2 (6 bases). This TCR came from a woman between 40 and 50 years old with alopecia areata. Some clones in this sample may be carry-over from other donors' samples. The sequencing here drew on whole blood, taken in connection with sensitization to the hapten diphenylcyclopropenone (DPC). Written as DNA, the CDR3 is TGTGCCAGCAGCGTAGCCCGGGGAGGCGGCCCGTTTGACGAGCAGTACTTC. Translation gives CASSVARGGGPFDEQYF.